This TCR beta chain originates from a study of graft-versus-host responses after intestinal transplantation (dated by TCRdb to about 2021). General notes on the study: The transplants that recipients got were multivisceral, liver-intestinal, or isolated intestinal. Every recipient was given anti-thymocyte globulin induction, followed by 2 to 4 years of maintenance tacrolimus and steroids. Bulk TCR-beta CDR3 sequencing was used to track graft-versus-host and host-versus-graft alloreactive T cell clones in the graft, circulation and bone marrow after intestinal transplantation. Alloreactive clones were identified by sequencing pre-transplant mixed lymphocyte reaction products and comparing these products with unstimulated pre-transplant donor and recipient T cells. Of the roughly 25 intestinal transplant recipients enrolled in the cohort, one of whom was a retransplant, a few patients without pretransplant specimens were excluded. A peak of at least 4% donor T cells among recipient peripheral blood mononuclear cells was the definition used for donor T cell macrochimerism. Samples from a few later patients were sequenced in-house on an Illumina MiSeq with MiXCR processing rather than by the commercial service.

Note on this clone: It lacks a known antigen. No quality values exist for individual bases; no much larger clone is one base distant.

Library generation was performed with the immunoSEQ multiplex PCR assay. For most patients, genomic DNA was isolated with the Qiagen DNeasy Blood and Tissue Kit and shipped frozen to Adaptive Biotechnologies for TCR sequencing. Adaptive Biotechnologies carried out high-throughput TCR-beta CDR3 sequencing of genomic DNA for most patients. Processing in the source paper ran as follows. TCR sequencing data for roughly 18 patients were retrieved from Adaptive's ImmunoSEQ software; three other patients were processed with MiXCR and VDJtools. CD4 versus CD8 sorting errors were corrected by removing sequences found in both subsets at a frequency ratio below 5:1. CDR3 nucleotide sequences shared between donor and recipient were removed because their origin could not be assigned. At least 2-fold expansion over unstimulated cells and a minimum CFSE-low frequency of 0.002% (template counts) or 0.001% (read counts) were required for clones to be classified as alloreactive. Mappable clones were those detected in sequenced pre-transplant spleen, lymph node, or MLR CFSE-low populations of the donor or recipient. The cumulative frequency of alloreactive clones was calculated as a percentage of all sequences, weighted by copy number. Imported from immuneACCESS, the table was reduced by TCRdb to in-frame sequences with V and J called. These copies leave out some clones; in studies compared against another copy, an unresolved V gene accounts for under half, and the cause of the remainder is not known. V and J calls and clone size are those listed in that table; D and trimming were worked out from the DNA. The sample yields more than 95,000 clones; 92% were counted once. The ten largest clones take up 0.15% to 0.2% of the sample.

According to the study, the label for this sample's time point signals: cells obtained before transplantation from donor or recipient. CD3+CD4+ and CD3+CD8+ populations were FACS-sorted from unstimulated pre-transplant donor and recipient cells taken from spleen or lymph nodes. Including the terminal cysteine and phenylalanine, the CDR3 comprises 14 residues. The sequence is cut down to CDR3 DNA, 42 bases in frame from base 1. CDR1 and CDR2, looked up from the germline V gene, are MNHEY and SVGAGI. At the junction V is shortened by 6 bases and J by 5 bases; bases outside the gene matches: 9. Study-level results and caveats: GvH clones were found in recipient bone marrow, and some of the GvH clones appeared earlier in ileal mucosa or blood, which is consistent with an intestinal mucosal origin. The relatively low number and heterogeneity of intestinal transplant patients limited the conclusions. Early after transplant, declines in HvG clones were associated with peak levels of circulating GvH clones. In the allografts of patients with donor T cell macrochimerism, GvH to HvG T cell clonal ratios were high.

Specimen: unstimulated CD4+ T cells sorted from spleen or lymph node cells, collected before intestinal transplant. The TCR was taken from a human donor who received an intestinal transplant. The chain couples TRBV6-5 to TRBJ2-5, with 7 bases aligning to TRBD2. The CDR3 is CASSRASGGETQYF. The DNA sequence reads TGTGCCAGCAGCCGGGCTAGCGGTGGGGAGACCCAGTACTTC.